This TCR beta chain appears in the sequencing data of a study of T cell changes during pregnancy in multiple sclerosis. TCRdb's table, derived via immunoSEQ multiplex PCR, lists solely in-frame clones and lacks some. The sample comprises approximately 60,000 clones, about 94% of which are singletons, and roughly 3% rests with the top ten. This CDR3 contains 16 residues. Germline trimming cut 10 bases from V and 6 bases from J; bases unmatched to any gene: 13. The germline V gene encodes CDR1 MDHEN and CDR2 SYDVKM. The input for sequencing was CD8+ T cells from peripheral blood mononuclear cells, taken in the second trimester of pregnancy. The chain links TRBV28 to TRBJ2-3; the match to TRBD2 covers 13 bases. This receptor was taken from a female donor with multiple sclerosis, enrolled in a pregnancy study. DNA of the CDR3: TGTGCCACTACAGGGATGGGACTAGCGGGATCCGATACGCAGTATTTT. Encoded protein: CATTGMGLAGSDTQYF.